The T cell receptor beta chain described here comes from a study of blood T cells in healthy people across ages. A second about 6 to 12 cycle PCR used barcoded and J-beta primers. Template switching added a 12-random-nucleotide identifier to every cDNA molecule. TCRdb reprocessed the 5' RACE reads via MiXCR and lists one record per CDR3 protein. The data hold hundreds of thousands of distinct CDR3 sequences, with around 50% observed a single time. This clonotype showed up just a few times. Its antigen is unknown. The donors, healthy Caucasians from Russia, were aged roughly 6 to 100. CDR1 SNHLY and CDR2 FYNNEI come from the germline V gene. CDR3 length equals 15 residues. V shed 3 bases and J shed 7 bases, with 18 bases lying between them. Study-level findings and limits: In older individuals, TCR beta diversity per million T cells was lower, falling roughly linearly with age.

The source material was blood. This chain links TRBV2 with TRBJ2-5; maybe TRBD1 (5 bases). The clonotype was recovered from a man aged 40-49 years in good health. The CDR3 protein is CASSDLTGPQGTQYF. The CDR3 nucleotides are TGTGCCAGCAGTGATCTGACCGGCCCCCAGGGGACCCAGTACTTC.